This TCR beta chain was observed in a study of HIV-infected patients and healthy controls. Using its own MiXCR run on the 5' RACE reads, TCRdb lists one record per CDR3 protein. The data hold approximately 64,000 distinct CDR3 sequences, with 15% to 20% observed a single time. Input material: CD4+ T cells from blood. The TCR originated in a human donor in good health.

CDR3 sequence: CASSPQRGANTGELFF. The CDR3 coding sequence is TGTGCCAGCAGCCCCCAGCGGGGGGCGAACACCGGGGAGCTGTTTTTT. This sequence joins TRBV3-1 and TRBJ2-2; 9 bases are shared with TRBD2. CDR1 and CDR2 from the germline V gene are LGHDT and YNNKEL (reference sequence). Trimming at V came to 4 bases and at J to 0 bases, leaving 3 bases not matched to a gene. This CDR3 is built from 16 residues.